These 25 T cell receptor beta chains came from one sample sequenced in a study of blood T cell repertoires in COVID-19. Generated by immunoSEQ multiplex PCR, the TCRdb table keeps only in-frame clones and is missing some. In the table there are roughly 280,000 clones, roughly 83% of which are singletons. The specimen was peripheral blood. The receptor source for this set is a man aged 60 to 75 who had recovered from COVID-19.

The rearrangement joins TRBV11-2 to TRBJ1-2, with D maybe TRBD1 (5 bases). This CDR3 is built from 14 residues. With 2 bases removed from V and 12 bases from J, the gap between germline ends came to 19 bases. Germline V gene sequence: CDR1 SGHAT, CDR2 FQNNGV. The CDR3 bases are TGTGCCAGCAGCTTATCGGGGGAAACGGTCGGCCACACCTTC. Protein: CASSLSGETVGHTF.

This clone came up once. The rearrangement joins TRBV2 to TRBJ2-2, with TRBD2 matching 8 bases. The CDR3 has 17 residues. Unmatched junction bases numbered 13, after V lost 4 bases and J lost 6 bases. Germline V CDR1 and CDR2: SNHLY, FYNNEI. The DNA for the CDR3 is TGTGCCAGCAGTGTTCCCCGACTAGCGAAAAGGGCCGGGGAGCTGTTTTTT. This codes for CASSVPRLAKRAGELFF.

This chain connects TRBV3-1 (or the pseudogene TRBV3-2) to TRBJ1-4; D uncertain. The germline V gene encodes CDR1 LGHDT and CDR2 YNNKEL (reference sequence). This CDR3 has 15 amino acids. V was pared by 5 bases and J by 8 bases, with 18 bases between. CDR3 nucleotide sequence: TGTGCCAGCAGCAGGGTGGAGGGTACCCAAGAAAAACTGTTTTTT. Translating it yields CASSRVEGTQEKLFF.

The J gene is TRBJ1-5, the V gene TRBV6-5, with D perhaps matching TRBD1 (6 bases). Germline CDR1 and CDR2: MNHEY and SVGAGI. Trimming left V 5 bases short and J 5 bases short, with 16 bases between. The CDR3 loop spans 15 amino acids. The CDR3 DNA is TGTGCCAGCAGTACCCCAGGACAGCGTCATCAGCCCCAGCATTTT. Its translation is CASSTPGQRHQPQHF.

In its sample, this clone was seen a few times. The gene calls are TRBV11-2 and TRBJ2-5, with D perhaps TRBD2 (5 bases). This CDR3 has 14 amino acids. CDR1 and CDR2 from the germline V gene are SGHAT and FQNNGV. The V end lost 8 bases, the J end lost 2 bases, and 15 bases lay between the germline ends. In nucleotides, the CDR3 is TGTGCCAGCTTAGGCCGGGGTGGGCAAGAGACCCAGTACTTC. The encoded protein is CASLGRGGQETQYF.

This chain uses TRBV2 with TRBJ2-5, with D perhaps TRBD1 (5 bases). This CDR3 region has 12 residues. Germline values: CDR1 SNHLY, CDR2 FYNNEI. V lost 7 bases and J 4 bases, leaving 10 bases between the germline ends. CDR3 protein: CASIGARETQYF. The DNA of the CDR3 is TGTGCCAGCATTGGGGCCAGAGAGACCCAGTACTTC.

The chain joins TRBV19 to TRBJ2-1; TRBD2 might be the D (6 bases). This CDR3 spans 16 amino acids. The ends were cut back, 4 bases at V and 8 bases at J, with 21 bases in the middle. Germline V lookup: CDR1 LNHDA, CDR2 SQIVND (reference sequence). The CDR3 region is CASSTTGTPIGDEQFF. The CDR3 DNA follows: TGTGCCAGTAGTACGACCGGGACTCCAATAGGCGATGAGCAGTTCTTC. The full variable domain, with the rest looked up from reference TRBV19 and TRBJ2-1, is DGGITQSPKYLFRKEGQNVTLSCEQNLNHDAMYWYRQDPGQGLRLIYYSQIVNDFQKGDIAEGYSVSREKKESFPLTVTSAQKNPTAFYLCASSTTGTPIGDEQFFGPGTRLTVL.

Only one count was recorded for this clone. V and J are TRBV12-3 or TRBV12-4 and TRBJ1-1; D ambiguous. The length of the CDR3 is 11 residues. V lost 7 bases, J lost 0 bases, and 3 bases lay in between. The CDR3, as DNA: TGTGCCAGCACTTTGAACACTGAAGCTTTCTTT. It codes for CASTLNTEAFF.

The chain links TRBV11-1 to TRBJ2-4; a possible D gene is TRBD2 (6 bases). Germline V CDR1 and CDR2: SGHAT, FQDESV (reference sequence). This CDR3 spans 13 amino acids. Trimming removed 2 bases from V and 9 bases from J, with 11 bases in between. DNA of the CDR3: TGTGCCAGCAGCTTATTAGCAGCGGGCATTCAGTACTTC. As protein: CASSLLAAGIQYF.

The genes are TRBV6-5 and TRBJ1-1; D is possibly TRBD1 (5 bases). This CDR3 contains 14 residues. V dropped 5 bases and J dropped 0 bases, with 10 bases sitting between them. CDR1 and CDR2 from the germline V gene are MNHEY and SVGAGI. CDR3 bases: TGTGCCAGCAGTCCCGACAGAGTGAACACTGAAGCTTTCTTT. It yields the protein CASSPDRVNTEAFF.

At least ten counts were recorded for this clone. This chain connects TRBV9 to TRBJ2-1, with D unclear. Looked up from germline, CDR1 is SGDLS and CDR2 is YYNGEE. This CDR3 spans 14 amino acids. V was shortened by 0 bases and J by 2 bases, with 6 bases between the two germline ends. The CDR3 loop is CASSVAGTYNEQFF. CDR3 DNA: TGTGCCAGCAGCGTAGCGGGTACCTACAATGAGCAGTTCTTC.

The chain is built from TRBV19 and TRBJ2-1; TRBD2 matches 14 bases. Looked up from germline, CDR1 is LNHDA and CDR2 is SQIVND (reference sequence). This CDR3 region has 16 residues. The V and J ends lost 7 bases and 6 bases, in that order; junction bases with no gene match: 8. The CDR3 DNA reads TGTGCCAGTACCCATCCGACTAGCGGGGGGGTCAATGAGCAGTTCTTC. Its protein product is CASTHPTSGGVNEQFF.

The chain carries TRBV9 and TRBJ2-5; weak D call: TRBD1 (6 bases). The CDR3 extends over 13 amino acids. The V end was cut by 0 bases, the J end by 4 bases, with 7 bases between. Germline CDR1 is SGDLS and CDR2 is YYNGEE. In DNA form, the CDR3 reads TGTGCCAGCAGCGTAGGCAGGGGAGAGACCCAGTACTTC. This translates into CASSVGRGETQYF.

The CDR3 DNA is TGTGCCAGCAGCTTCCCTTCTCCAGGGCCAGGGTATGGCTACACCTTC. Translation: CASSFPSPGPGYGYTF. The chain employs TRBV21-1 and TRBJ1-2; the table calls TRBD1, which could not be checked here. TRBV21-1 is flagged as a pseudogene. The CDR3 loop spans 16 amino acids.

The chain has TRBV19 and TRBJ1-6; D unresolved. Germline lookup yields CDR1 LNHDA and CDR2 SQIVND (reference sequence). The CDR3 length is 15 residues. The V and J ends lost 5 bases and 0 bases respectively, with 8 bases between them. This CDR3 reads CASSRGSSYNSPLHF. Here the CDR3 DNA reads TGTGCCAGTAGTCGAGGGAGCTCCTATAATTCACCCCTCCACTTT.

The CDR3 coding sequence is TGTGCCAGCAGTGAGCGGGAGGGCCGGGTTTTAGAGCAGTACTTC. Its protein product is CASSEREGRVLEQYF. The chain carries TRBV6-1 and TRBJ2-7, with 9 bases identical to TRBD2. The V gene's germline CDR1 is MNHNS and CDR2 SASEGT. The CDR3 runs to 15 residues. V was pared by 3 bases and J by 7 bases, with 10 bases of the junction left unmatched.

V usage is TRBV18 and J usage is TRBJ2-1; 9 nucleotides align to TRBD1. Germline V gives CDR1 KGHSH, CDR2 LQKENI. V lost 1 base, J lost 9 bases, and 4 bases stayed unmatched. The CDR3 length is 14 residues. As DNA, the CDR3 is TGTGCCAGCTCACCACGGGACAGGGTATTTGAGCAGTTCTTC. It encodes CASSPRDRVFEQFF.

This chain links TRBV19 with TRBJ1-1; possible D gene TRBD1, 5 bases. Trimming left V 7 bases short and J 0 bases short, with 15 bases between. Per the germline V gene, CDR1 is LNHDA and CDR2 is SQIVND (reference sequence). The CDR3 totals 15 residues. CDR3 protein: CASKGQANLNTEAFF. The CDR3 DNA follows: TGTGCCAGTAAGGGGCAGGCGAATTTGAACACTGAAGCTTTCTTT.

The V and J genes are TRBV5-4 and TRBJ2-7; 9 nucleotides match TRBD1. The V gene end was trimmed by 1 base and the J gene end by 5 bases; junction bases not matched to a gene: 1. CDR1 SGHNT and CDR2 YYREEE come from the germline V gene (reference sequence). This CDR3 is built from 13 residues. This chain's CDR3 is CASSLWTGDEQYF. The CDR3 DNA follows: TGTGCCAGCAGCTTGTGGACAGGGGACGAGCAGTACTTC.

The genes are TRBV4-2 and TRBJ2-2; 7 positions agree with TRBD1. With V trimmed by 3 bases and J by 5 bases, 6 bases remained unmatched. The CDR3 length is 15 residues. CDR1 and CDR2 (germline): LGHNA, YNFKEQ. In DNA, the CDR3 is TGTGCCAGCAGCCAGCCCATGACAGGGACCGGGGAGCTGTTTTTT. The encoded protein is CASSQPMTGTGELFF.

This clone was detected a few times. Other DNA sequences from this sample encode an identical CDR3 as well. The rearrangement uses TRBV25-1 and TRBJ2-2, with a possible D match to TRBD2 (5 bases). From germline, CDR1 is MGHDK and CDR2 SYGVNS. The V end was cut by 5 bases, the J end by 0 bases, with 7 bases between. The CDR3 is made up of 14 amino acids. CDR3 sequence: CASSRGTNTGELFF. The CDR3 DNA is TGTGCCAGCAGTCGGGGAACGAACACCGGGGAGCTGTTTTTT.

The rearrangement uses TRBV4-1 and TRBJ2-7; 10 nucleotides align to TRBD1. The CDR3 runs 19 residues. Germline-derived CDR1 and CDR2 are MGHRA and YSYEKL. With 2 bases clipped from V and 4 bases from J, the junction kept 17 bases outside the gene matches. The CDR3 loop is CASSQFGARRQGAMYEQYF. Written as DNA, the CDR3 is TGCGCCAGCAGCCAATTCGGCGCCCGAAGACAGGGGGCAATGTACGAGCAGTACTTC.

About this clone: An end of the junction differs from the germline gene, which may be a read error. V is TRBV12-3 or TRBV12-4 and J is TRBJ2-7; D possibly corresponds to TRBD2 (7 bases). This CDR3 has 12 residues. CDR3 sequence: CACRGGSYEQYF. CDR3 bases: TGTGCCTGCAGGGGAGGGTCCTACGAGCAGTACTTC.

V is TRBV7-6 and J is TRBJ2-1, with D tentatively TRBD1 (6 bases). This CDR3 contains 15 residues. CDR1 is SGHVS and CDR2 is FNYEAQ in the germline V gene. V lost 4 bases and J lost 5, with 15 bases in between. DNA of the CDR3: TGTGCCAGCAGCTCGGGTGGGGGCCGAGACAATGAGCAGTTCTTC. It specifies CASSSGGGRDNEQFF.

The count of this clone is one. The genes are TRBV30 and TRBJ1-1, with TRBD1 as a possible D gene (6 bases). There are 15 residues in the CDR3. V was cut by 0 bases and J by 1 base, with 12 bases left in between. Germline loops: CDR1 GTSNPN, CDR2 SVGIG (reference sequence). In DNA form, the CDR3 reads TGTGCCTGGAGTGTGGGGGCAGTACGGAACACTGAAGCTTTCTTT. Translated, it gives CAWSVGAVRNTEAFF.